A single sample is the source of the 6 T cell receptor beta chains below, sequenced in a study of cytomegalovirus exposure and HLA in healthy donors. 60 Vbeta and 13 Jbeta primers were used in PCR. The table came from immunoSEQ multiplex PCR; TCRdb's copy has only in-frame clones and leaves some out. The data contain more than 150,000 clones, about four fifths of them singletons. Sequenced material: PBMCs. The source is a man aged 45 to 65 in good health and CMV-seronegative.

V is TRBV7-3 and J is TRBJ1-1; TRBD1 aligns across 7 bases. This CDR3 region has 15 residues. The V and J ends lost 4 bases and 4 bases, in that order; junction bases with no gene match: 9. CDR1 is SGHTA and CDR2 is FQGTGA in the germline V gene. In nucleotides, the CDR3 is TGTGCCAGCAGCTCGACCGGAGGGACAGCCACTGAAGCTTTCTTT. Its protein is CASSSTGGTATEAFF.

The chain recombines TRBV7-8 with TRBJ1-3; tentative D call: TRBD1 (5 bases). The CDR3 sequence is 16 residues long. Germline CDR1 is SGHVS and CDR2 is FQNEAQ. The V end lost 4 bases, the J end lost 0 bases, and 13 bases lay between the germline ends. CDR3 loop: CASSSRGHHSGNTIYF. In DNA, the CDR3 is TGTGCCAGCAGCTCCCGCGGACACCACTCTGGAAACACCATATATTTT.

The chain combines TRBV7-9 with TRBJ1-1, with D maybe TRBD1 (6 bases). The V and J ends lost 5 bases and 1 base respectively, with 14 bases between them. Germline CDR1 is SEHNR and CDR2 is FQNEAQ (reference sequence). The CDR3 length is 15 residues. The CDR3 bases are TGTGCCAGCAGCCTATCGGACAGTTGGAACACTGAAGCTTTCTTT. This translates into CASSLSDSWNTEAFF. The full variable domain, with the rest looked up from reference TRBV7-9 and TRBJ1-1, is DTGVSQNPRHKITKRGQNVTFRCDPISEHNRLYWYRQTLGQGPEFLTYFQNEAQLEKSRLLSDRFSAERPKGSFSTLEIQRTEQGDSAMYLCASSLSDSWNTEAFFGQGTRLTVV.

The chain recombines TRBV6-6 with TRBJ2-7; the D is unclear. Between the trimmed V and J ends, which lost 0 bases and 3 bases, there was a span of 3 bases. This CDR3 has 12 residues. The V gene's germline CDR1 is MNHNY and CDR2 SVGAGI (reference sequence). CDR3 sequence: CASSYSSYEQYF. The CDR3 nucleotides are TGTGCCAGCAGTTACTCGAGCTACGAGCAGTACTTC.

The chain couples TRBV6-5 to TRBJ2-1; 10 bases fit TRBD1. CDR3 length equals 15 residues. From germline, CDR1 is MNHEY and CDR2 SVGAGI. V was pared by 5 bases and J by 7 bases, with 8 bases of the junction left unmatched. The CDR3 loop reads CASSGRDRGRNEQFF. The CDR3, as DNA: TGTGCCAGCAGTGGCCGGGACAGGGGTAGGAATGAGCAGTTCTTC.

The chain is built from TRBV27 and TRBJ2-7; D may be TRBD1 (5 bases). There are 14 residues in the CDR3. Germline V CDR1 and CDR2: MNHEY, SMNVEV (reference sequence). V was shortened by 4 bases and J by 0 bases, with 10 bases between the two germline ends. The CDR3 DNA follows: TGTGCCAGCAGTTACAGGCGGAGCTCCTACGAGCAGTACTTC. Amino acid sequence: CASSYRRSSYEQYF.